Each of the 11 T cell receptor beta chains below was sequenced from the same sample in a study of PD-1 blockade in classical Hodgkin lymphoma. Here immunoSEQ multiplex PCR was the method, and the copy in TCRdb shows in-frame clones only, minus some. The sample contains some 17,000 clones, approximately 72% of which appear only once. Relapse after autologous stem cell transplantation occurred in every patient, and brentuximab vedotin exposure varied. Sequenced here: peripheral blood mononuclear cells (PBMCs), sampled at baseline. All receptors come from a human donor with classical Hodgkin lymphoma.

In this sample, this clone turned up a few times. Other DNA sequences from this sample encode an identical CDR3 as well. The V gene is TRBV7-2, the J gene TRBJ2-3; 8 bases fit TRBD2. There are 16 residues in the CDR3. Germline values: CDR1 SGHTA, CDR2 FQGNSA. Unmatched junction bases numbered 10, after V lost 0 bases and J lost 8 bases. The CDR3 sequence: CASSLAMGAGGGTQYF. The CDR3 DNA reads as TGTGCCAGCAGCTTAGCGATGGGGGCGGGGGGAGGTACGCAGTATTTT.

This sequence joins TRBV6-1 and TRBJ1-6, with D tentatively TRBD1 (6 bases). Trimming removed 5 bases from V and 10 bases from J, with 18 bases in between. CDR3 length: 15 amino acids. The germline CDR1 and CDR2 sequences are MNHNS and SASEGT. CDR3 in amino acids: CASSSYRENGSPLHF. CDR3 nucleotide sequence: TGTGCCAGCAGTTCCTACAGGGAGAATGGATCACCCCTCCACTTT.

This chain uses TRBV10-1 with TRBJ2-3, with TRBD2 matching 10 bases. V was clipped by 4 bases and J by 1 base; unmatched bases: 2. The germline gives CDR1 WNHNN, CDR2 SYGVQD (reference sequence). This CDR3 is built from 15 residues. DNA for the CDR3: TGCGCCAGCAGTGTTCTAGCGGGGGGCACAGATACGCAGTATTTT. Its protein is CASSVLAGGTDTQYF.

This clone was detected only once. The chain couples TRBV2 to TRBJ1-1; 8 nucleotides match TRBD1. V lost 6 bases and J lost 1; bases outside the gene matches: 10. This CDR3 comprises 16 residues. Per germline, CDR1 SNHLY and CDR2 FYNNEI. The CDR3 is CASSVDRGSPNTEAFF. CDR3 DNA: TGTGCCAGCAGCGTCGACAGGGGATCCCCGAACACTGAAGCTTTCTTT.

V is TRBV28 and J is TRBJ2-5, with 7 bases aligning to TRBD2. The CDR3 totals 17 residues. In germline, CDR1 is MDHEN, CDR2 SYDVKM. V dropped 1 base and J dropped 5; count of bases not matched to a gene: 13. The CDR3 DNA reads as TGTGCCAGCAGTTTATCCGGCGCGGGAGTAAAGAGGGAGACCCAGTACTTC. This gives the protein CASSLSGAGVKRETQYF. Filled out from reference TRBV28 and TRBJ2-5, the complete variable domain reads DVKVTQSSRYLVKRTGEKVFLECVQDMDHENMFWYRQDPGLGLRLIYFSYDVKMKEKGDIPEGYSVSREKKERFSLILESASTNQTSMYLCASSLSGAGVKRETQYFGPGTRLLVL.

The rearrangement joins TRBV7-9 to TRBJ2-1; D gene ambiguous. The CDR3 consists of 11 residues. Germline V gives CDR1 SEHNR, CDR2 FQNEAQ (reference sequence). The germline V and J ends were trimmed by 5 bases and 6 bases, with 5 bases remaining between them. The CDR3 DNA is TGTGCCAGCAGCCAGACCAATGAGCAGTTCTTC. It specifies CASSQTNEQFF.

V is TRBV11-2 and J is TRBJ2-2; D might be TRBD1 or TRBD2, each matching 5 bases. The germline V and J ends were trimmed by 1 base and 3 bases, with 12 bases remaining between them. Germline V gene lookup returns CDR1 SGHAT and CDR2 FQNNGV. The CDR3 runs to 16 residues. The CDR3 DNA sequence: TGTGCCAGCAGCTTAGGGGGGTCAGGGCACACCGGGGAGCTGTTTTTT. Its translation is CASSLGGSGHTGELFF.

V is TRBV10-3 and J is TRBJ1-5; a weak D match, TRBD1 (6 bases). CDR1 and CDR2 from the germline V gene are ENHRY and SYGVKD. V gave up 7 bases and J gave up 5 bases, with 15 bases separating them. The CDR3 is 14 residues long. DNA of the CDR3: TGTGCCATCAAGGCGGGGGGCGAGGATCAGCCCCAGCATTTT. Translated: CAIKAGGEDQPQHF.

The chain joins TRBV5-6 to TRBJ2-2; possible D gene TRBD2, 5 bases. Germline V CDR1 and CDR2: SGHDT, YYEEEE. The CDR3 runs 13 residues. Trimming took 5 bases from V and 6 from J, leaving 11 bases between them. CDR3 residues: CASRSVRAGELFF. CDR3 nucleotide sequence: TGTGCCAGCAGGTCGGTGAGGGCCGGGGAGCTGTTTTTT. Variable domain in full (rest from reference TRBV5-6 and TRBJ2-2): DAGVTQSPTHLIKTRGQQVTLRCSPKSGHDTVSWYQQALGQGPQFIFQYYEEEERQRGNFPDRFSGHQFPNYSSELNVNALLLGDSALYLCASRSVRAGELFFGEGSRLTVL.

The chain couples TRBV7-9 to TRBJ1-4, with D maybe TRBD1 (5 bases). Between the trimmed V and J ends, which lost 5 bases and 6 bases, there was a span of 16 bases. Germline lookup yields CDR1 SEHNR and CDR2 FQNEAQ (reference sequence). CDR3 size: 15 residues. CDR3 nucleotide sequence: TGTGCCAGCAGCCGAGAGGAGGGGTGGGATGAAAAACTGTTTTTT. Translation: CASSREEGWDEKLFF.

This clone was observed a handful of times. This chain uses TRBV11-1 with TRBJ1-1, with 8 positions matching TRBD1. Unmatched junction bases numbered 6, after V lost 5 bases and J lost 4 bases. Germline V gene sequence: CDR1 SGHAT, CDR2 FQDESV (reference sequence). There are 14 residues in the CDR3. The CDR3 nucleotides are TGTGCCAGCAGCAGCAAACAGGGGGTCACTGAAGCTTTCTTT. It encodes CASSSKQGVTEAFF.